The following is a T cell receptor (beta chain) sequence with its context. What it recognizes is unknown. The entry originates in a study of post-analysis software for immune sequencing data. Study-wide background: Several disease courses (relapsing-remitting, secondary progressive and progressive-relapsing) of multiple sclerosis were included.

The authors incorporated unique molecular identifiers into the TCR beta cDNA libraries. Out of roughly 1 to 11 million T cells, a few hundred thousand cDNA molecules were generated. In TCRdb, the PCR reads were re-called with MiXCR into one record per CDR3 protein. Here the sample spans about 770,000 distinct CDR3 sequences, approximately 44% being singletons. Findings and limits, study-wide: A significant reduction in normalized Chao1 diversity was observed in multiple sclerosis patients versus controls. Patients carried 5 or 6 TRBV segments more frequently than controls did, and TRBV5-6, TRBV5-1 and TRBV20-1 were among them. With F measure, samples from one preparation batch clustered together strongly.

Germline trimming cut 6 bases from V and 10 bases from J; bases unmatched to any gene: 11. The CDR3 is 13 residues long. CDR1 and CDR2 from the germline V gene are SNHLY and FYNNEI. The rearrangement joins TRBV2 to TRBJ2-7, with 8 bases aligning to TRBD2. Sequences were obtained from blood. This receptor was identified in a girl between 10 and 17 years old with multiple sclerosis. CDR3 in amino acids: CASRGGLVLAQYF. The DNA for the CDR3 is TGTGCCAGCAGGGGGGGACTAGTTTTAGCCCAGTACTTC.